This TCR beta chain was identified during a study of T cells in Graves' hyperthyroidism and ophthalmopathy. It was RNA transcripts that yielded the amplified TCR beta CDR3 regions. First-round RT-PCR of the TCR CDR3 relied on the HTBI primer set. TCRdb recomputed calls from the multiplex PCR reads with MiXCR, one row per CDR3 protein. The sample carries more than 550,000 distinct CDR3 sequences, less than 45% recorded once. The V and J ends lost 7 bases and 7 bases, in that order; junction bases with no gene match: 19. The CDR3 is 17 residues long. Per germline, CDR1 SGHTA and CDR2 FQGTGA. Sample: peripheral blood or thyroid tissue (not recorded which). J is TRBJ1-3 and V is TRBV7-3; 7 nucleotides match TRBD1. The sequence derives from an adult man with Graves' disease, either hyperthyroidism or ophthalmopathy (not recorded which). The CDR3 loop is CASNTTRTGGRENTIYF. CDR3 nucleotide sequence: TGTGCCAGCAACACTACTCGGACAGGCGGAAGGGAGAACACCATATATTTT. The complete variable domain, with remaining parts taken from reference TRBV7-3 and TRBJ1-3, reads GAGVSQTPSNKVTEKGKYVELRCDPISGHTALYWYRQSLGQGPEFLIYFQGTGAADDSGLPNDRFFAVRPEGSVSTLKIQRTERGDSAVYLCASNTTRTGGRENTIYFGEGSWLTVV.